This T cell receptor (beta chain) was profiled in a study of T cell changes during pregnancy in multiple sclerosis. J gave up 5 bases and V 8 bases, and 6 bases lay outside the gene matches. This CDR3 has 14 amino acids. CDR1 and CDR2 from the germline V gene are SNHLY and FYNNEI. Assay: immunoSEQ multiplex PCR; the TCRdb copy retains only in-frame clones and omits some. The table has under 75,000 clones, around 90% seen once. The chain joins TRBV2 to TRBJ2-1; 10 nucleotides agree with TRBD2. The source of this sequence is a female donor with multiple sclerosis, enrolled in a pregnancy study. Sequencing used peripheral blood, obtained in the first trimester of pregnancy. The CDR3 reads CASAGLASHNEQFF. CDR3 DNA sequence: TGTGCCAGCGCGGGACTAGCGTCCCACAATGAGCAGTTCTTC.